This passage covers 3 T cell receptor beta chains from one sample sequenced in a study of early stage breast cancer tumors. Data came from immunoSEQ multiplex PCR; TCRdb stores just in-frame clones and leaves some out. The sample includes approximately 3,500 clones, around 68% of them seen just once. The source material was breast tumor tissue. The receptors shown here come from a person in their 40s with breast cancer.

This chain connects TRBV5-1 to TRBJ2-7; 7 nucleotides line up with TRBD2. From germline, CDR1 is SGHRS and CDR2 YFSETQ. Unmatched junction bases numbered 10, after V lost 4 bases and J lost 3 bases. The CDR3 covers 15 residues. The CDR3 DNA follows: TGCGCCAGCAGCGTTGGGACTACAACGAACTACGAGCAGTACTTC. Translated, it gives CASSVGTTTNYEQYF.

The V call is TRBV7-2, the J call TRBJ2-7; the D gene is possibly TRBD2 (5 bases). CDR3 length equals 14 residues. V shed 5 bases and J shed 2 bases, with 13 bases lying between them. Germline assignment: CDR1 SGHTA and CDR2 FQGNSA. As DNA, the CDR3 is TGTGCCAGCAGCCCGCCCGACTACCCCTACGAGCAGTACTTC. Translated: CASSPPDYPYEQYF.

This clone was seen a handful of times. The chain uses TRBV4-3 and TRBJ2-3, with 7 positions matching TRBD2. The CDR3 is 15 amino acids. J gave up 2 bases and V 1 base, and 3 bases lay outside the gene matches. The germline CDR1 and CDR2 sequences are LGHNA and YSLEER. CDR3 DNA sequence: TGCGCCAGCAGCCAAGGCGGGAGTTCCACAGATACGCAGTATTTT. As protein: CASSQGGSSTDTQYF.